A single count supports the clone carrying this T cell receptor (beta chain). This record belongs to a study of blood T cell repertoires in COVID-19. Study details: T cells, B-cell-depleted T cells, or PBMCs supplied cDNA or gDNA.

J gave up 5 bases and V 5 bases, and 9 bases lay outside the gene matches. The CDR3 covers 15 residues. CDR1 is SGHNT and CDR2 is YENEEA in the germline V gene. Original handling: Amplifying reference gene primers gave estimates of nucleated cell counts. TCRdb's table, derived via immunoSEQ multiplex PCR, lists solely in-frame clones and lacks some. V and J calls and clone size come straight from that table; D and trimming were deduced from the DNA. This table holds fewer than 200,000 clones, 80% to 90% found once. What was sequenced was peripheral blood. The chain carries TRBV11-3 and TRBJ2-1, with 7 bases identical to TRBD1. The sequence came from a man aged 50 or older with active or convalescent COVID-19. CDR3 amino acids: CASSRRDSKHNEQFF. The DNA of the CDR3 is TGTGCCAGCAGCCGCCGGGACAGCAAACACAATGAGCAGTTCTTC.